The 18 T cell receptor beta chains in this list originate from one sample, sequenced in a study of shared clonotypes between healthy human individuals. CD45RO negativity and positive selection for CCR7 defined naive CD8 cells, a population that excluded terminally differentiated effector memory CD45RA+ cells. Using immunoSEQ multiplex PCR, the repertoire was profiled, and TCRdb retains in-frame clones only, with some absent. Here the sample spans some 2,000,000 clones, about 95% being singletons. Sequencing was done on a sample of naive CD8+ T cells sorted from blood. The receptors shown here come from a man aged 18 to 29 in good health.

V and J are TRBV29-1 and TRBJ2-7, with 7 bases identical to TRBD2. Germline V gene sequence: CDR1 SQVTM, CDR2 ANQGSEA. The CDR3 is 13 residues long. The V gene end was trimmed by 6 bases and the J gene end by 3 bases; junction bases not matched to a gene: 8. The CDR3: CSVVGLGIYEQYF. The CDR3 region has the DNA TGCAGCGTCGTCGGACTAGGGATCTACGAGCAGTACTTC.

In DNA, the CDR3 is TGTGCCATCAGTGAGGTCTTTTCGGTCGAGCAGTACTTC. Translating it yields CAISEVFSVEQYF. The chain has TRBV10-3 and TRBJ2-7; D gene ambiguous. V was shortened by 2 bases and J by 6 bases, with 11 bases between the two germline ends. The CDR3 runs to 13 residues. Germline V gene sequence: CDR1 ENHRY, CDR2 SYGVKD.

V usage is TRBV4-1 and J usage is TRBJ2-2, with TRBD2 as a possible D gene (6 bases). The CDR3 has 16 residues. Germline V gene lookup returns CDR1 MGHRA and CDR2 YSYEKL. V lost 0 bases and J lost 6, with 14 bases in between. CDR3 residues: CASSQDRRAGSGELFF. The CDR3 DNA is TGCGCCAGCAGCCAAGATCGGAGGGCGGGTTCCGGGGAGCTGTTTTTT.

V and J are TRBV6-5 and TRBJ2-7, with 9 nucleotides matching TRBD1. The ends lost 6 bases at V and 2 bases at J; junction bases unmatched: 5. Germline CDR1 MNHEY, CDR2 SVGAGI. This CDR3 spans 14 amino acids. In nucleotides, the CDR3 is TGTGCCAGCAGGACCGGACAGGGGCCCTACGAGCAGTACTTC. Its protein product is CASRTGQGPYEQYF.

This chain connects TRBV7-2 to TRBJ1-2; no clear D gene. The V end was cut by 5 bases, the J end by 6 bases, with 22 bases between. From germline, CDR1 is SGHTA and CDR2 FQGNSA. This CDR3 is built from 16 residues. The CDR3 DNA reads as TGTGCCAGCAGCCCCCGGCTTTTGAGCATTGGGGATGGCTACACCTTC. The encoded protein is CASSPRLLSIGDGYTF.

The chain combines TRBV13 with TRBJ2-2, with TRBD2 matching 7 bases. V was pared by 6 bases and J by 7 bases, with 11 bases of the junction left unmatched. The CDR3 is 15 amino acids. Germline V gives CDR1 PRHDT, CDR2 FYEKMQ (reference sequence). This CDR3 reads CASSSTSSWVGELFF. CDR3 coding DNA: TGTGCCAGCAGTTCGACTAGCTCTTGGGTCGGGGAGCTGTTTTTT.

This clone appeared once. Other DNA sequences in the same sample also yield this CDR3. This chain joins TRBV27 and TRBJ2-7, with D perhaps matching TRBD1 or TRBD2 (5 bases each). The CDR3 sequence is 12 residues long. The V end lost 2 bases, the J end lost 6 bases, and 8 bases lay between the germline ends. Germline V gives CDR1 MNHEY, CDR2 SMNVEV (reference sequence). The CDR3 loop is CASSLGGGEQYF. Written as DNA, the CDR3 is TGTGCCAGCAGTTTAGGGGGTGGCGAGCAGTACTTC.

Turning to this clone: This sample also contains other DNA sequences that code for the same CDR3. V is TRBV9 and J is TRBJ2-7; TRBD1 or TRBD2 may be the D gene (5 bases each). The V gene lost 5 bases and the J gene lost 1 base, with 10 bases spanning the gap. The CDR3 totals 13 residues. CDR1 is SGDLS and CDR2 is YYNGEE in the germline V gene. The CDR3 here is CASSRGGSYEQYF. CDR3 nucleotide sequence: TGTGCCAGCAGTCGTGGGGGATCCTACGAGCAGTACTTC.

V is TRBV5-1 and J is TRBJ1-3; D is unclear. Per germline, CDR1 SGHRS and CDR2 YFSETQ. The CDR3 has 15 amino acids. The V end lost 4 bases, the J end lost 0 bases, and 11 bases lay between the germline ends. CDR3 in amino acids: CASSPGPSSGNTIYF. CDR3 sequence (DNA): TGCGCCAGCAGCCCCGGGCCAAGCTCTGGAAACACCATATATTTT.

This sequence joins TRBV27 and TRBJ1-1; D is unclear. V lost 2 bases and J lost 4, with 8 bases in between. Per germline, CDR1 MNHEY and CDR2 SMNVEV (reference sequence). CDR3 length: 13 amino acids. CDR3 region: CASSLRDGTEAFF. CDR3 DNA sequence: TGTGCCAGCAGTTTACGAGACGGCACTGAAGCTTTCTTT.

The rearrangement joins TRBV5-1 to TRBJ2-2; 9 bases line up with TRBD1. Germline assignment: CDR1 SGHRS and CDR2 YFSETQ. The V segment lost 4 bases and the J segment 2 bases; nucleotides outside the gene matches: 3. The length of the CDR3 is 15 residues. CDR3 protein: CASSPDRGNTGELFF. CDR3 bases: TGCGCCAGCAGCCCGGACAGGGGAAACACCGGGGAGCTGTTTTTT.

As for this clone: At one end the junction does not follow the germline gene, possibly because of a read error. This chain joins TRBV6-6 and TRBJ2-7; TRBD2 matches 8 bases. The CDR3 contains 13 residues. The germline V gene encodes CDR1 MNHNY and CDR2 SVGAGI (reference sequence). Written as DNA, the CDR3 is TGTGCCAGCAGTTCGGGACTAGTCTACGGGCAGTACTTC. This sequence encodes CASSSGLVYGQYF.

V gene TRBV4-3 combines with J gene TRBJ1-2; D uncertain. The CDR3 length is 14 residues. CDR1 and CDR2 (germline): LGHNA, YSLEER. Trimming took 3 bases from V and 3 from J, leaving 11 bases between them. CDR3 nucleotide sequence: TGCGCCAGCAGCCACCTTACAGAAGACTATGGCTACACCTTC. Protein sequence: CASSHLTEDYGYTF.

To note about this clone: The junction differs from germline at one of its ends, possibly a read error. This sequence joins TRBV27 and TRBJ2-4; D uncertain. The CDR3 totals 11 residues. CDR1 MNHEY and CDR2 SMNVEV come from the germline V gene (reference sequence). CDR3 nucleotides: TGCTCCTGCGGTTCTGAAAACATTCAGTACTTC. It yields the protein CSCGSENIQYF.

The chain combines TRBV27 with TRBJ2-5; tentatively, D is TRBD2 (6 bases). The germline V and J ends were trimmed by 2 bases and 2 bases, with 12 bases remaining between them. The CDR3 totals 15 residues. The germline V gene encodes CDR1 MNHEY and CDR2 SMNVEV (reference sequence). CDR3 residues: CASSLVIAAQETQYF. Written as DNA, the CDR3 is TGTGCCAGCAGTTTAGTGATAGCGGCGCAAGAGACCCAGTACTTC.

The V gene is TRBV7-9, the J gene TRBJ2-2; D unresolved. This CDR3 is 14 amino acids long. The germline V gene encodes CDR1 SEHNR and CDR2 FQNEAQ (reference sequence). Trimming cost V 3 bases and J 6 bases, with 11 bases left between them. The CDR3 DNA reads TGTGCCAGCAGCTTCCAGGAGAAATCCGGGGAGCTGTTTTTT. Protein: CASSFQEKSGELFF.

Worth noting for this clone: Other nucleotide sequences from this sample produce the same CDR3. V and J are TRBV7-9 and TRBJ2-5; tentatively, D is TRBD2 (6 bases). Trimming shortened V by 1 base and J by 3 bases, and 6 bases separated the two germline ends. The length of the CDR3 is 13 residues. CDR1 is SEHNR and CDR2 is FQNEAQ in the germline V gene (reference sequence). CDR3 loop: CASSLGGEETQYF. CDR3 in DNA: TGTGCCAGCAGCTTAGGCGGGGAAGAGACCCAGTACTTC.

The V gene is TRBV28, the J gene TRBJ2-3; D gene unclear. CDR1 MDHEN and CDR2 SYDVKM come from the germline V gene. V lost 8 bases and J lost 0, with 12 bases in between. This CDR3 contains 14 residues. CDR3 DNA: TGTGCCAGCGGTATGATTTCTAGCACAGATACGCAGTATTTT. It yields the protein CASGMISSTDTQYF.